Shown below are 13 T cell receptor beta chains from a single sample sequenced in a study of blood T cell repertoires in COVID-19. Produced via immunoSEQ multiplex PCR; TCRdb's table is partial and in-frame only. The table lists about 100,000 clones, approximately 93% of them singletons, with less than 2.5% in the top ten. What was sequenced was peripheral blood. The receptor source for this set is a man over 45 with active COVID-19.

The chain recombines TRBV12-3 or TRBV12-4 with TRBJ2-5; D is undetermined. V lost 3 bases, J lost 2 bases, and 7 bases lay in between. The CDR3 contains 13 residues. The CDR3 DNA reads as TGTGCCAGCAGTTTCAGGTTACAAGAGACCCAGTACTTC. Amino acids: CASSFRLQETQYF.

The rearrangement links TRBV30 to TRBJ2-1; maybe TRBD1 (5 bases). Germline V gives CDR1 GTSNPN, CDR2 SVGIG (reference sequence). Trimming shortened V by 1 base and J by 8 bases, and 9 bases separated the two germline ends. This CDR3 contains 12 residues. The CDR3, as DNA: TGTGCCTGGAGTGCAGGGCGGTATGAGCAGTTCTTC. Translating it yields CAWSAGRYEQFF.

V usage is TRBV12-3 or TRBV12-4 and J usage is TRBJ2-7; maybe TRBD1 (6 bases). Trimming pared 3 bases from V and 0 bases from J, leaving 6 bases between. There are 13 residues in the CDR3. The CDR3 loop is CASSLDSSYEQYF. The CDR3 DNA is TGTGCCAGCAGTTTGGACAGCTCCTACGAGCAGTACTTC.

The genes are TRBV27 and TRBJ2-1, with D possibly TRBD2 on 7 matching bases. The CDR3 length is 15 residues. Per the germline V gene, CDR1 is MNHEY and CDR2 is SMNVEV (reference sequence). Trimming took 5 bases from V and 4 from J, leaving 15 bases between them. The DNA of the CDR3 is TGTGCCAGCAGTGAACTAGGGGGGGGATACAATGAGCAGTTCTTC. Translation: CASSELGGGYNEQFF.

The chain couples TRBV3-1 (or the pseudogene TRBV3-2) to TRBJ2-1, with D unclear. Per germline, CDR1 LGHDT and CDR2 YNNKEL (reference sequence). The length of the CDR3 is 14 residues. Trimming took 0 bases from V and 6 from J, leaving 9 bases between them. The CDR3 loop is CASSQDPVTNEQFF. CDR3 bases: TGTGCCAGCAGCCAAGACCCAGTAACCAATGAGCAGTTCTTC.

J is TRBJ2-1 and V is TRBV6-6; no definite D call. The CDR3 length is 12 residues. V dropped 6 bases and J dropped 6 bases, with 9 bases sitting between them. The germline V gene has CDR1 MNHNY and CDR2 SVGAGI (reference sequence). DNA for the CDR3: TGTGCCAGCAGCTCTCGAGGCAATGAGCAGTTCTTC. It yields the protein CASSSRGNEQFF.

The chain links TRBV7-9 to TRBJ1-6; TRBD1 matches at 7 bases. V lost 2 bases and J lost 6; bases outside the gene matches: 4. CDR3 length equals 15 residues. The germline CDR1 and CDR2 sequences are SEHNR and FQNEAQ (reference sequence). The CDR3 DNA reads as TGTGCCAGCAGCTTAACAGGGGTAATTAATTCACCCCTCCACTTT. Residues: CASSLTGVINSPLHF.

The chain uses TRBV5-6 and TRBJ2-3, with D possibly matching TRBD1 (6 bases). V was shortened by 4 bases and J by 0 bases, with 9 bases between the two germline ends. In germline, CDR1 is SGHDT, CDR2 YYEEEE. CDR3 length: 14 residues. The CDR3 DNA is TGTGCCAGCAGCGGCACAGGGAGCACAGATACGCAGTATTTT. This codes for CASSGTGSTDTQYF.

The sample holds a few counts of this clone. This chain joins TRBV3-1 (or the pseudogene TRBV3-2) and TRBJ1-3; 7 bases are a match to TRBD1. CDR1 and CDR2 from the germline V gene are LGHDT and YNNKEL (reference sequence). After removal of 0 bases from V and 0 bases from J, the junction contained 8 bases not matched to a gene. This CDR3 comprises 18 residues. The DNA of the CDR3 is TGTGCCAGCAGCCAAGATAACACCGGGACAGTCTCTGGAAACACCATATATTTT. The encoded protein is CASSQDNTGTVSGNTIYF.

The chain employs TRBV9 and TRBJ2-1, with 9 bases aligning to TRBD1. The CDR3 sequence is 16 residues long. Germline values: CDR1 SGDLS, CDR2 YYNGEE. V dropped 0 bases and J dropped 3; count of bases not matched to a gene: 4. The CDR3 reads CASSVGGQGRYNEQFF. CDR3 in DNA: TGTGCCAGCAGCGTAGGTGGACAGGGGCGCTACAATGAGCAGTTCTTC.

In its sample, this clone was seen once. V gene TRBV10-1 combines with J gene TRBJ2-3; 9 bases match TRBD2. CDR3 length: 16 residues. Germline loops: CDR1 WNHNN, CDR2 SYGVQD (reference sequence). Germline trimming cut 4 bases from V and 3 bases from J; bases unmatched to any gene: 8. DNA for the CDR3: TGCGCCAGCAGTGGTACGGCGGGGGGGCTGACAGATACGCAGTATTTT. This sequence encodes CASSGTAGGLTDTQYF.

The V and J genes are TRBV6-1 and TRBJ1-1; tentative D call: TRBD1 (6 bases). The CDR3 extends over 13 amino acids. V was trimmed by 3 bases and J by 12 bases, leaving 17 bases between them. Germline CDR1 and CDR2: MNHNS and SASEGT. CDR3 in DNA: TGTGCCAGCAGTGATTATTTAACAGGGACACCTTTCTTT. This encodes CASSDYLTGTPFF.

Concerning this clone itself: Germline is not matched at one junction end, which may reflect a read error. V and J are TRBV5-1 and TRBJ2-5; D is possibly TRBD1 (6 bases). Germline-derived CDR1 and CDR2 are SGHRS and YFSETQ. The CDR3 length is 15 residues. This CDR3 reads CASSLVQGVQETQYF. Here the CDR3 DNA reads TGCGCCAGCAGCTTGGTACAGGGAGTACAAGAGACCCAATACTTC.